This record looks at one T cell receptor beta chain sequence and its context. Its antigen is not yet known. Base qualities are not at hand, and no much larger clone is one base apart. Healthy HIV-negative adults with no recently reported acute infections or vaccinations were included as donors. Every donor was a Caucasian adult residing in Nashville, Tennessee, USA. CD4+ T cells were enriched by magnetic negative selection; naive cells were then positively selected on CD45RA, and the negative fraction formed the memory subset. After blood collection by leukapheresis, PBMCs were isolated using Ficoll-Histopaque density gradient centrifugation and then cryopreserved in the vapor phase of liquid nitrogen. Analytical flow cytometry was used to check the purity and quantity of each magnetically sorted T cell population. Each sorted fraction had its genomic DNA isolated and then quantified by UV absorbance on a Nanodrop 2000c.

The sample is drawn from a study of shared clonotypes between healthy human individuals (dated by TCRdb to 2019 to 2021). In the study overall: The cohort included a few men and two women between 18 and 49 years of age. Leukapheresis yielded between about 0.94 and 8.9 billion PBMCs per donor. Libraries were prepared and TCR repertoires were sequenced by different laboratories using diverse techniques, in order to increase sequencing depth and limit assay-specific biases. The study deeply sequenced blood TCR repertoires of five healthy adults to estimate repertoire size and the extent of clonotype sharing between individuals. For each donor, CD4 naive and CD4 memory were each given three plates, CD8 naive was given two plates, and CD8 memory was given one plate.

Findings and caveats that apply to the study as a whole: Sampling was restricted to blood, and TCR repertoires in tissue are likely to differ from TCR repertoires in blood. Because the study included a small number of donors, the genetic and exposure-history diversity represented was limited. Pairwise subsampling indicated that sequencing depth was expected to affect the degree of clonotype sharing among donors. Rarefaction of sorted-subset datasets indicated incomplete sequencing despite the large sequencing depth. When several donors were compared, the shared fraction of clonotypes was around 4.6% for naive CD4, over 3% for naive CD8, about 2.4% for memory CD4, and roughly 0.4% for memory CD8. Compared with non-shared clonotypes, the clonotypes found in all four sorted-subset donors had higher generation probabilities. Naive subsets generally had larger estimated clonotype richness than memory subsets did.

Using the deep immunoSEQ assay, TCR CDR3 regions were amplified from genomic DNA by multiplex PCR. For each cell subset, the extracted genomic DNA was distributed evenly across all wells of several immunoSEQ 96-well plates, and each plate served as one replicate. Each replicate PCR for sorted subsets received roughly 0.2 ug genomic DNA, equal to about 30,000 T cell genomes. Purified libraries were quantified with a Qubit 3.0 fluorometer, sized on a Bioanalyzer 2100, and re-quantified with the KAPA Library Quantification kit. A separate single-read 150-cycle Illumina NextSeq 550 flow cell was used to sequence each immunoSEQ 96-well plate. The paper's data handling went like this. Because only junctional sequences without quality scores were contained in the immunoSEQ output, filtering matching that applied to full-length reads could not be performed. To assign V/J genes and CDR3, sequences were annotated using PyIR, a Python wrapper for IgBLAST v1.9, with IMGT germline references. Reads with weak V/J assignments (E-value above 1e-6), missing CDR3, stop codons, out-of-frame junctions, or ambiguous translated residues were removed. A V3J clonotype was defined by an identical inferred V gene, J gene, and CDR3 amino acid sequence. Percentage overlap between repertoires was calculated by dividing the number of shared unique clonotypes by the size of the smaller repertoire. RTK rarefaction, the Chao1 estimator, and Recon v2.1 estimates of unobserved clonotypes were used to assess repertoire richness. For all TCRbeta clonotypes obtained by the gDNA method from a few donors, generation probabilities were computed with OLGA. In TCRdb, the immuneACCESS table is reduced to in-frame sequences with V and J assigned. These tables do not hold every clone; where another copy was compared, an unresolved V gene accounts for under half, and the others remain unexplained. D and trimming were read from the DNA, whereas the V and J calls and clone size are those reported in that table. The sample profile shows some 1.4 million clones; roughly 96% of them were found once. The leading ten clones occupy about 1% of the sample.

The source of this sequence is a man younger than 40 in good health. Material: naive CD4+ T cells sorted from blood. The cell subset or site label here, explained by the study, means: CD45RA+ positively selected.

The CDR3 protein is CASSWNTRRGNEQFF. The DNA sequence follows: TGTGCCAGCAGCTGGAATACTCGGAGAGGGAATGAGCAGTTCTTC. The chain is encoded by TRBV7-3 joined to TRBJ2-1, with TRBD2 as a weak D call on 5 bases. Based on the germline V gene, the CDR1 and CDR2 sequences are SGHTA and FQGTGA. There are 15 amino acids in the CDR3, from cysteine to phenylalanine inclusive. Left in the record is the CDR3 DNA by itself, 45 bases read in frame from the first base. V is cut by 4 bases and J by 7 bases, and the space between the germline ends is 17 bases.